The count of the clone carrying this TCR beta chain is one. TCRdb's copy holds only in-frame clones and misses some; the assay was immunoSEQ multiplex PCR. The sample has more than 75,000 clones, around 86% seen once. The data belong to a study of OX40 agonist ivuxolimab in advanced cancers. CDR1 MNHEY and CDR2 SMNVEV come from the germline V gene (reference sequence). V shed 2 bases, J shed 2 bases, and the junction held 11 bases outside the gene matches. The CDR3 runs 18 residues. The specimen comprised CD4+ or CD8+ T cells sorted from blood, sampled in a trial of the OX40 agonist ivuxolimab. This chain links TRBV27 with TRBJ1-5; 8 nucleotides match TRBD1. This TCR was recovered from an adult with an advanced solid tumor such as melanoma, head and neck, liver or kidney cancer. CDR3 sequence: CASSLDRRTGIGNQPQHF. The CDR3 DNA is TGTGCCAGCAGTTTAGATCGGAGGACAGGGATCGGCAATCAGCCCCAGCATTTT.